Shown below are 28 T cell receptor beta chains from a single sample sequenced in a study of blood T cell repertoires in COVID-19. The table came from immunoSEQ multiplex PCR; TCRdb's copy has only in-frame clones and leaves some out. The data contain 180,000 or so clones, around 87% of them seen just once; the ten biggest clones take up 0.99%. Sequences were obtained from peripheral blood. The receptor set was obtained from a man between 18 and 35 years old with acute or convalescent COVID-19.

V is TRBV5-5 and J is TRBJ2-7, with a tentative D call TRBD1 (7 bases). This CDR3 contains 15 residues. CDR1 is SGHKS and CDR2 is YYEKEE in the germline V gene (reference sequence). V was clipped by 4 bases and J by 2 bases, with 16 bases between them. The CDR3 loop is CASSLRDSGPYEQYV. The CDR3 DNA reads TGTGCCAGCAGCCTACGGGACAGCGGGCCCTACGAGCAGTACGTC.

A word on this clone: Other DNA sequences in this specimen translate into the identical CDR3. This chain connects TRBV5-1 to TRBJ2-1; D gene unclear. The V gene lost 0 bases and the J gene lost 0 bases, with 4 bases spanning the gap. Germline V CDR1 and CDR2: SGHRS, YFSETQ. The CDR3 is 14 amino acids. In DNA form, the CDR3 reads TGCGCCAGCAGCTTGGGCAGCTCCTACAATGAGCAGTTCTTC. It translates to CASSLGSSYNEQFF.

V gene TRBV7-9 combines with J gene TRBJ2-7; D possibly corresponds to TRBD2 (5 bases). Germline V gene lookup returns CDR1 SEHNR and CDR2 FQNEAQ (reference sequence). The CDR3 spans 17 residues. The V end lost 1 base, the J end lost 3 bases, and 19 bases lay between the germline ends. CDR3 sequence (DNA): TGTGCCAGCAGCTTAGAGGCTAGCCCCCGCATAAACTACGAGCAGTACTTC. Its protein product is CASSLEASPRINYEQYF.

This chain links TRBV27 with TRBJ2-7, with 9 bases that match TRBD1. Germline CDR1 is MNHEY and CDR2 is SMNVEV (reference sequence). The CDR3 consists of 14 residues. With V trimmed by 5 bases and J by 3 bases, 5 bases remained unmatched. The CDR3 spells CASSMGQGHYEQYV. CDR3 nucleotide sequence: TGTGCCAGCAGTATGGGACAGGGACACTACGAGCAGTACGTC.

Concerning this clone itself: The same CDR3 is also encoded by other DNA sequences in this sample. J is TRBJ1-2 and V is TRBV20-1; D is possibly TRBD1 (5 bases). The CDR3 sequence is 11 residues long. V lost 3 bases to trimming and J lost 5 bases, with 7 bases between them. CDR1 and CDR2 (germline): DFQATT, SNEGSKA (reference sequence). As DNA, the CDR3 is TGCAGTGCTAGGGAGGGGTATGGCTACACCTTC. Translation gives CSAREGYGYTF.

The V and J genes are TRBV5-1 and TRBJ2-1; 10 bases are a match to TRBD2. The CDR3 has 16 residues. V lost 4 bases to trimming and J lost 7 bases; unmatched junction nucleotides: 11. Germline assignment: CDR1 SGHRS and CDR2 YFSETQ. The DNA of the CDR3 is TGCGCCAGCAGCAAAGAGCGGGGGGGCCGTGGGAATGAGCAGTTCTTC. Translating it yields CASSKERGGRGNEQFF. The complete variable domain, with remaining parts taken from reference TRBV5-1 and TRBJ2-1, reads KAGVTQTPRYLIKTRGQQVTLSCSPISGHRSVSWYQQTPGQGLQFLFEYFSETQRNKGNFPGRFSGRQFSNSRSEMNVSTLELGDSALYLCASSKERGGRGNEQFFGPGTRLTVL.

The gene calls are TRBV7-8 and TRBJ1-2; TRBD1 matches 7 bases. V shed 4 bases, J shed 3 bases, and the junction held 2 bases outside the gene matches. This CDR3 is 13 amino acids long. Germline assignment: CDR1 SGHVS and CDR2 FQNEAQ. CDR3 sequence: CASSSGGYYGYTF. CDR3 DNA: TGTGCCAGCAGCTCAGGGGGGTACTATGGCTACACCTTC. The variable domain in full, with the rest retrieved from reference TRBV7-8 and TRBJ1-2, is GAGVSQSPRYKVAKRGQDVALRCDPISGHVSLFWYQQALGQGPEFLTYFQNEAQLDKSGLPSDRFFAERPEGSVSTLKIQRTQQEDSAVYLCASSSGGYYGYTFGSGTRLTVV.

The J gene is TRBJ2-3, the V gene TRBV21-1; the table's D call TRBD2 went unverified against the DNA. TRBV21-1 is labeled a pseudogene. CDR3 length equals 17 residues. Here the CDR3 reads CASSRLLAGASTDTQYF. In nucleotides, the CDR3 is TGTGCCAGCAGCAGACTCCTAGCGGGGGCTAGCACAGATACGCAGTATTTT.

CDR3 DNA: TGTGCCAGCAGCTTGACCGGGCGGGGGGATCAGCCCCAGCATTTT. Encoded protein: CASSLTGRGDQPQHF. The V call is TRBV5-6, the J call TRBJ1-5; maybe TRBD1 (5 bases). With 1 base removed from V and 5 bases from J, the gap between germline ends came to 13 bases. The CDR3 extends over 15 amino acids. Germline lookup yields CDR1 SGHDT and CDR2 YYEEEE.

This chain joins TRBV6-5 and TRBJ1-4, with D possibly matching TRBD1 (6 bases). The V and J ends lost 6 bases and 8 bases respectively, with 19 bases between them. CDR1 is MNHEY and CDR2 is SVGAGI in the germline V gene. The CDR3 runs 15 residues. The CDR3 bases are TGTGCCAGCAGCCCAAGGGGGGGAACGGACGAAAAACTGTTTTTT. This translates into CASSPRGGTDEKLFF.

The chain uses TRBV29-1 and TRBJ2-3, with D perhaps TRBD1 (5 bases). This CDR3 has 12 amino acids. Per the germline V gene, CDR1 is SQVTM and CDR2 is ANQGSEA. Trimming removed 3 bases from V and 4 bases from J, with 8 bases in between. The CDR3 coding sequence is TGCAGCGTTGAGGAAGGGGCAGATACGCAGTATTTT. Translated, it gives CSVEEGADTQYF.

The table lists this clone with a count of one. The CDR3 nucleotides are TGTGCCAGCAGCATACCCCGACTAGATTGTAGGGAGCTGTTTTTT. Amino acid sequence: CASSIPRLDCRELFF. This chain links TRBV21-1 with TRBJ2-2; TRBD2 is taken as the D call from the table, unchecked against the DNA. TRBV21-1 represents a pseudogene. The CDR3 spans 15 residues.

This chain links TRBV19 with TRBJ2-6; D call uncertain. Trimming pared 2 bases from V and 4 bases from J, leaving 9 bases between. The germline CDR1 and CDR2 sequences are LNHDA and SQIVND (reference sequence). There are 15 residues in the CDR3. CDR3 nucleotides: TGTGCCAGTAGTATAACGGCACAGGGGGCCAACGTCCTGACTTTC. Amino acids: CASSITAQGANVLTF.

This sequence joins TRBV5-6 and TRBJ2-3; no clear D gene. Trimming shortened V by 4 bases and J by 0 bases, and 12 bases separated the two germline ends. The germline CDR1 and CDR2 sequences are SGHDT and YYEEEE. The CDR3 contains 15 residues. The CDR3 nucleotides are TGTGCCAGCAGCACAGTATTACAGAGCACAGATACGCAGTATTTT. Protein: CASSTVLQSTDTQYF. The full variable domain, its missing parts supplied by reference TRBV5-6 and TRBJ2-3, is DAGVTQSPTHLIKTRGQQVTLRCSPKSGHDTVSWYQQALGQGPQFIFQYYEEEERQRGNFPDRFSGHQFPNYSSELNVNALLLGDSALYLCASSTVLQSTDTQYFGPGTRLTVL.

This chain uses TRBV29-1 with TRBJ1-4; D possibly corresponds to TRBD1 (6 bases). V shed 6 bases and J shed 7 bases, with 12 bases lying between them. Germline lookup yields CDR1 SQVTM and CDR2 ANQGSEA. This CDR3 has 12 residues. CDR3 nucleotide sequence: TGCAGCGTAGGTCAGGGGACTGAAAAACTGTTTTTT. It yields the protein CSVGQGTEKLFF.

The J gene is TRBJ2-3, the V gene TRBV7-2; the match to TRBD2 covers 11 bases. Trimming at V came to 5 bases and at J to 10 bases, leaving 17 bases not matched to a gene. CDR3 size: 17 residues. Germline-derived CDR1 and CDR2 are SGHTA and FQGNSA. CDR3 nucleotides: TGTGCCAGCAGCGCAGAGGAGTGGACTAGCGGGCCCGGTGCGCAGTATTTT. Translation: CASSAEEWTSGPGAQYF.

The chain carries TRBV28 and TRBJ2-1, with a weak D call TRBD2 (5 bases). V was pared by 2 bases and J by 4 bases, with 15 bases between. The CDR3 extends over 16 amino acids. Germline V lookup: CDR1 MDHEN, CDR2 SYDVKM. The CDR3 region has the DNA TGTGCCAGCAGTTTAGGGTACGGGGAAAAATACAATGAGCAGTTCTTC. Protein sequence: CASSLGYGEKYNEQFF.

The chain links TRBV9 to TRBJ2-1, with D maybe TRBD1 (6 bases). CDR3 length: 14 amino acids. V was trimmed by 3 bases and J by 1 base, leaving 8 bases between them. CDR1 and CDR2 from the germline V gene are SGDLS and YYNGEE. As DNA, the CDR3 is TGTGCCAGCAGCGCGGGACAATCCTACAATGAGCAGTTCTTC. It is translated as CASSAGQSYNEQFF.

This clone was counted only a few times. CDR3 residues: CASSLSLQGYGYTF. CDR3 nucleotide sequence: TGTGCCAGCAGTTTATCGTTACAGGGGTATGGCTACACCTTC. V usage is TRBV27 and J usage is TRBJ1-2; 7 positions agree with TRBD1. This CDR3 has 14 amino acids. V trimming: 0 bases; J trimming: 5 bases; junction bases outside the gene matches: 3. Germline values: CDR1 MNHEY, CDR2 SMNVEV (reference sequence).

The V and J genes are TRBV19 and TRBJ1-4; the D is unclear. Per germline, CDR1 LNHDA and CDR2 SQIVND (reference sequence). Trimming removed 10 bases at V and 0 bases at J, with 15 bases between. This CDR3 region has 15 residues. CDR3: CATRGVAATNEKLFF. DNA of the CDR3: TGTGCCACCCGCGGTGTGGCCGCAACTAATGAAAAACTGTTTTTT. Supplemented by reference TRBV19 and TRBJ1-4, the full variable domain reads DGGITQSPKYLFRKEGQNVTLSCEQNLNHDAMYWYRQDPGQGLRLIYYSQIVNDFQKGDIAEGYSVSREKKESFPLTVTSAQKNPTAFYLCATRGVAATNEKLFFGSGTQLSVL.

The V gene is TRBV19, the J gene TRBJ1-5, with TRBD1 identical over 9 bases. The CDR3 spans 15 residues. V shed 3 bases and J 6 bases; nucleotides not matched to a gene: 6. Germline assignment: CDR1 LNHDA and CDR2 SQIVND (reference sequence). In nucleotides, the CDR3 is TGTGCCAGTAGTATCTTGGGACAGGGAGGTCAGCCCCAGCATTTT. It is translated as CASSILGQGGQPQHF.

This clone was observed once. The J gene is TRBJ2-2, the V gene TRBV27, with D unclear. The CDR3 sequence is 13 residues long. Between the trimmed V and J ends, which lost 0 bases and 5 bases, there was a span of 4 bases. Germline V CDR1 and CDR2: MNHEY, SMNVEV (reference sequence). The CDR3 is CASSLSRTGELFF. The CDR3 region has the DNA TGTGCCAGCAGTTTATCGAGGACCGGGGAGCTGTTTTTT.

The chain uses TRBV5-1 and TRBJ1-6, with unresolved D. The germline V gene has CDR1 SGHRS and CDR2 YFSETQ. Trimming left V 0 bases short and J 9 bases short, with 13 bases between. This CDR3 has 15 residues. DNA of the CDR3: TGCGCCAGCAGCTTGGACGGGGAAATCTTTTCACCCCTCCACTTT. Protein product: CASSLDGEIFSPLHF.

The rearrangement links TRBV24-1 to TRBJ1-1; D is possibly TRBD1 (6 bases). V shed 4 bases and J shed 3 bases, with 17 bases lying between them. The germline V gene has CDR1 KGHDR and CDR2 SFDVKD. This CDR3 is built from 16 residues. CDR3: CATSEKRQALDTEAFF. The CDR3 DNA is TGTGCCACCAGTGAGAAAAGACAGGCTTTAGACACTGAAGCTTTCTTT.

This clone was counted once. The chain has TRBV3-1 (or the pseudogene TRBV3-2) and TRBJ1-6, with 8 bases that match TRBD1. CDR1 is LGHDT and CDR2 is YNNKEL in the germline V gene (reference sequence). The CDR3 is made up of 17 amino acids. The junction had 5 bases not matched to a gene; V was cut back by 0 bases and J by 4 bases. The DNA of the CDR3 is TGTGCCAGCAGCCAAGAAGGAACAGGGGGATATAATTCACCCCTCCACTTT. Its protein is CASSQEGTGGYNSPLHF.

The chain recombines TRBV4-1 with TRBJ1-2; 10 positions match TRBD1. Germline CDR1 MGHRA, CDR2 YSYEKL. Losses at the gene ends were 2 bases for V and 6 bases for J; bases not matched to a gene: 12. The length of the CDR3 is 17 residues. The CDR3 DNA sequence: TGCGCCAGCAGCCAACTCCGACAGGGGGCCTTATTGGATGGCTACACCTTC. Its translation: CASSQLRQGALLDGYTF.

Concerning this clone: At one of its ends the junction is not consistent with the germline gene, which may arise from a read error. The rearrangement links TRBV12-3 or TRBV12-4 to TRBJ1-2; D is unresolved. This CDR3 region has 10 residues. CDR3 in amino acids: CASSLGWQAF. The CDR3 DNA follows: TGTGCCAGCAGTTTAGGGTGGCAGGCCTTC.

The rearrangement links TRBV7-2 to TRBJ1-1; 7 positions match TRBD1. This CDR3 comprises 15 residues. V lost 6 bases and J lost 4; bases outside the gene matches: 11. CDR1 SGHTA and CDR2 FQGNSA come from the germline V gene. DNA for the CDR3: TGTGCCAGCAGGGATACAGGGGCGAGGGGCACTGAAGCTTTCTTT. As protein: CASRDTGARGTEAFF.